This entry describes one TCR beta chain. Its target is unknown. This specimen comes from a study of T-cell memory formation after mild COVID-19. Findings of the study overall: Among CD4+ contracting clones, most were CM and EM, and CD8+ ones EMRA. Clones shrinking between day 15 and 85 showed a balanced CD4/CD8 split, and those that grew later tilted toward CD4+.

The TCR alpha and TCR beta cDNA libraries, bearing sample barcodes and UMIs, were generated by 5'RACE using constant-segment primers. TCRdb passed the 5' RACE reads through MiXCR, listing each CDR3 protein once. The sample lists 470,000 or so distinct CDR3 sequences, more than 20% occurring once. The source is an adult woman who had mild COVID-19 (a few samples of this study predate the infection). Cell type and time point are not known. The source material was PBMCs or a T cell subset sorted from them (not recorded which).

This CDR3 is CSARGSGLNTGELFF. The DNA for the CDR3 is TGCAGTGCTAGGGGATCGGGGTTAAACACCGGGGAGCTGTTTTTT. This chain joins TRBV20-1 and TRBJ2-2; perhaps TRBD2 as D (5 bases). Between the trimmed V and J ends, which lost 3 bases and 2 bases, there was a span of 13 bases. Germline values: CDR1 DFQATT, CDR2 SNEGSKA (reference sequence). The length of the CDR3 is 15 residues.